This TCR beta chain stems from a study of CD8+CD57+ T cells in acquired aplastic anemia. On the study more broadly: Sorting CD4+ and CD8+ cells gave DNA averaging approximately 3 ug.

Of note for this clonotype: Its specificity is not known.

For sequencing, patients were chosen who had shown expansion of CD8+CD57+ cells by flow cytometry. The template for TCR beta VDJ and CDR3 sequence profiling was genomic DNA. TCRdb independently ran MiXCR on the reads; one entry per CDR3 protein. The sample consists of roughly 290,000 distinct CDR3 sequences, 45% to 65% of them appearing once. Study findings and constraints: Patients were compared with controls for CD8+ Simpson's diversity, and no significant difference emerged. The same twenty-nine CD8+ CDR3 sequences occurred in patients and in controls.

The specimen was sorted CD4+, CD8+, or CD8+CD57+ T cells (not recorded which) from PBMCs. The sequence was obtained from a human donor with aplastic anemia.

The CDR3 here is CATSEWTEGRADTQYF. For the CDR3, the DNA is TGTGCCACCAGTGAATGGACCGAGGGTCGGGCAGATACGCAGTATTTT. V usage is TRBV24-1 and J usage is TRBJ2-3, with D possibly being TRBD2 (5 bases). The CDR3 runs 16 residues. CDR1 is KGHDR and CDR2 is SFDVKD in the germline V gene. The V and J ends lost 4 bases and 4 bases respectively, with 17 bases between them.